A selection of T cell receptor beta chains follows, all from one sample in a study of regulatory T cells in long-lasting Graves disease. Each CDR3 protein gets one entry after TCRdb re-called the multiplex PCR reads with MiXCR. This table has hundreds of thousands of distinct CDR3 sequences, roughly 23% appearing once. The material sequenced was peripheral blood mononuclear cells (PBMCs), taken when the disease was refractory, from a patient treated with antithyroid drugs. The receptor set was obtained from a female donor with Graves disease. Each CDR3 is given without its conserved first and last residue. The order of the fields is J gene, D gene, V gene, clone size, CDR3 protein. The D gene is left open where the match is weak. Only part of the rows carry a size: once, few, many, or a class if the clone is expanded.

>TRBJ2-4|TRBD1|TRBV7-2|many
ASSSRDSLDIQY
>TRBJ1-5|NA|TRBV6-1|NA
ASSSTEYSNQPQH
>TRBJ2-5|NA|TRBV18|NA
ASSPGTSKEETQY
>TRBJ2-3|TRBD2|TRBV15|NA
ATSSMGLANTDTQY
>TRBJ2-5|NA|TRBV29-1|NA
GVTPGVEETQY
>TRBJ2-2|TRBD2|TRBV6-1|many
ASKRSGRASGELF
>TRBJ1-5|NA|TRBV9|NA
ASSAGARPGNQPQH
>TRBJ2-3|NA|TRBV25-1|few
ASSDSRLVNPDTQY
>TRBJ2-2|TRBD1|TRBV25-1|NA
ASSARQGATGELF
>TRBJ1-5|NA|TRBV6-4|many
ASSPGHSNQPQH
>TRBJ1-5|NA|TRBV20-1|few
SARETGSQRNQPQH
>TRBJ1-3|NA|TRBV28|few
ASSLVVGSSGNTIY
>TRBJ1-4|NA|TRBV2|many
ASSEAVGTNEKLF
>TRBJ2-2|TRBD2|TRBV9|NA
ASSAPSGSSSGEPF
>TRBJ2-2|NA|TRBV7-9|NA
ASSFWVPDTGELF
>TRBJ1-3|NA|TRBV28|NA
ASGRRAGNTIY
>TRBJ2-7|NA|TRBV28|many
ASSLILGSYEQY
>TRBJ2-5|NA|TRBV12-3/TRBV12-4|many
ASSLATGAETQY
>TRBJ1-4|TRBD1|TRBV28|many
ASSVIQGYNEKLF
>TRBJ2-7|NA|TRBV9|NA
ASSVGKGSEQY
>TRBJ2-6|NA|TRBV13|NA
ASRPTGAGGANVLT
>TRBJ2-2|TRBD2|TRBV19|many
ASSNTQLAGVPGELF
>TRBJ2-4|TRBD1|TRBV5-5|NA
ASSLEDRGLAKNIQY
>TRBJ2-7|NA|TRBV5-4|NA
ASSWGGTWTYEQY
>TRBJ2-5|NA|TRBV20-1|many
SAGRRDGQETQY
>TRBJ2-4|NA|TRBV5-5|NA
AGSIGDSKNIQY
>TRBJ2-7|NA|TRBV28|many
ASSLPTLTYEQY
>TRBJ2-7|TRBD2|TRBV28|many
ASTSSSSGRSSYEQY
>TRBJ1-1|NA|TRBV7-9|NA
ASSLRRQQTLDPSGF
>TRBJ1-1|TRBD1|TRBV29-1|NA
SVDVRTGGEAF
>TRBJ2-2|NA|TRBV28|many
ASSPGTGELF
>TRBJ2-1|TRBD1|TRBV2|few
ASRPLQGAGEQF
>TRBJ1-2|NA|TRBV3-1|many
ASSPTPEENYGYT